The 20 T cell receptor beta chains in this list originate from one sample, sequenced in a study of blood T cell repertoires in COVID-19 (dated by TCRdb to the early 2020s). The library relied on the immunoSEQ multiplex PCR assay. The clones in this table, taken by TCRdb from immuneACCESS, are in-frame only. Not every clone is retained; where verified, under half of the shortfall comes from an unresolved V gene, and the cause of the rest is unknown. Here the sample has around 300,000 clones; around nine tenths occur a single time. Approximately 2% of the sample goes to the ten largest clones. Source material: PBMCs or T cells enriched from blood (not recorded which). The source is a woman aged 55-70 years in a cohort exposed to, infected with or recovered from COVID-19 (not recorded which).

This clone appeared a single time. This chain connects TRBV5-6 to TRBJ2-1; D ambiguous. The V gene lost 0 bases and the J gene lost 2 bases, with 12 bases spanning the gap. The germline gives CDR1 SGHDT, CDR2 YYEEEE. The CDR3 length is 16 residues. In DNA, the CDR3 is TGTGCCAGCAGCTTGGCCATTGCTAGAGCCTACAATGAGCAGTTCTTC. It is translated as CASSLAIARAYNEQFF.

This chain links TRBV25-1 with TRBJ1-2, with D unclear. The CDR3 extends over 15 amino acids. V lost 6 bases and J 2 bases, leaving 16 bases between the germline ends. In germline, CDR1 is MGHDK, CDR2 SYGVNS. The CDR3 sequence is CASRPVAGPNYGYTF. CDR3 nucleotides: TGTGCCAGCAGACCAGTCGCGGGCCCCAACTATGGCTACACCTTC.

V and J are TRBV3-1 (or the pseudogene TRBV3-2) and TRBJ1-3, with 9 bases matching TRBD1. After removal of 3 bases from V and 2 bases from J, the junction contained 14 bases not matched to a gene. Germline V CDR1 and CDR2: LGHDT, YNNKEL (reference sequence). This CDR3 comprises 19 residues. Written as DNA, the CDR3 is TGTGCCAGCAGCCAGCGCAAGATATTGGGACAGGGAGCTGGAAACACCATATATTTT. It specifies CASSQRKILGQGAGNTIYF.

The V gene is TRBV7-8, the J gene TRBJ2-1, with D uncertain. The CDR3 totals 15 residues. Trimming removed 1 base from V and 9 bases from J, with 16 bases in between. Germline CDR1 SGHVS, CDR2 FQNEAQ. Here the CDR3 reads CASSLVVTVGGEQFF. The CDR3 coding sequence is TGTGCCAGCAGCTTAGTGGTCACCGTTGGCGGTGAGCAGTTCTTC.

The chain is built from TRBV2 and TRBJ2-1; 15 bases are shared with TRBD2. V lost 6 bases, J lost 7 bases, and 4 bases stayed unmatched. This CDR3 contains 15 residues. Germline CDR1 is SNHLY and CDR2 is FYNNEI. CDR3 coding DNA: TGTGCCAGCAGGCCCGGGACTAGCGGGAGGAATGAGCAGTTCTTC. Protein product: CASRPGTSGRNEQFF.

The chain employs TRBV2 and TRBJ2-2; 9 bases align to TRBD1. Germline-derived CDR1 and CDR2 are SNHLY and FYNNEI. The junction had 6 bases not matched to a gene; V was cut back by 4 bases and J by 3 bases. This CDR3 region has 16 residues. The CDR3 region is CASSGRQGGDTGELFF. CDR3 bases: TGTGCCAGCAGTGGTCGACAGGGGGGGGACACCGGGGAGCTGTTTTTT.

This chain connects TRBV18 to TRBJ2-1, with 14 bases lining up with TRBD2. CDR1 KGHSH and CDR2 LQKENI come from the germline V gene. The length of the CDR3 is 17 residues. J lost 9 bases, V lost 2 bases, and 9 bases had no gene match. CDR3 residues: CASSPGTSGRMRGEQFF. The CDR3 region has the DNA TGTGCCAGCTCACCAGGGACTAGCGGGAGAATGAGGGGTGAGCAGTTCTTC.

The chain carries TRBV6-2 or TRBV6-3 and TRBJ2-5, with 7 bases that match TRBD2. The CDR3 runs to 14 residues. Germline V gene sequence: CDR1 MNHEY, CDR2 SVGEGT. The J segment lost 9 bases and the V segment lost 4 bases, leaving 11 bases of the junction unmatched. CDR3 residues: CASSSGAGSVPQYF. The CDR3 bases are TGTGCCAGCAGTTCCGGAGCGGGGTCGGTTCCCCAGTACTTC.

This chain uses TRBV27 with TRBJ1-5; D is possibly TRBD1 (6 bases). The CDR3 totals 14 residues. Germline lookup yields CDR1 MNHEY and CDR2 SMNVEV (reference sequence). The V gene lost 3 bases and the J gene lost 4 bases, with 10 bases spanning the gap. The CDR3 reads CASSFRQGNQPQHF. The CDR3, as DNA: TGTGCCAGCAGTTTTCGGCAGGGGAATCAGCCCCAGCATTTT.

A single count supports this clone. The chain combines TRBV7-2 with TRBJ2-3; 9 bases line up with TRBD2. The junction had 6 bases not matched to a gene; V was cut back by 5 bases and J by 3 bases. The CDR3 totals 15 residues. CDR1 is SGHTA, CDR2 FQGNSA, per germline. In DNA form, the CDR3 reads TGTGCCAGCAGCCCTGTAGCGGGAGTAACAGATACGCAGTATTTT. This encodes CASSPVAGVTDTQYF.

V and J are TRBV6-1 and TRBJ1-1, with a possible D match to TRBD1 (5 bases). CDR1 and CDR2 from the germline V gene are MNHNS and SASEGT. This CDR3 spans 16 amino acids. V lost 2 bases and J 1 base, leaving 14 bases between the germline ends. CDR3 sequence reads: CASSESPGLRNTEAFF. The DNA of the CDR3 is TGTGCCAGCAGTGAATCACCGGGACTTAGGAACACTGAAGCTTTCTTT.

The chain uses TRBV19 and TRBJ1-5, with TRBD1 matching over 12 bases. Germline loops: CDR1 LNHDA, CDR2 SQIVND (reference sequence). V lost 5 bases, J lost 5 bases, and 7 bases stayed unmatched. The CDR3 totals 16 residues. The CDR3 region is CASSPRDRGRDQPQHF. The CDR3, as DNA: TGTGCCAGTAGTCCTAGGGACAGGGGGCGGGATCAGCCCCAGCATTTT.

This chain joins TRBV19 and TRBJ2-3, with D possibly being TRBD2 (6 bases). The length of the CDR3 is 15 residues. V was pared by 5 bases and J by 6 bases, with 18 bases between. Germline V gene lookup returns CDR1 LNHDA and CDR2 SQIVND (reference sequence). CDR3 sequence: CASSQGRAGRDTQYF. CDR3 sequence (DNA): TGTGCCAGTAGTCAGGGCAGGGCAGGGAGGGATACGCAGTATTTT.

V and J are TRBV7-2 and TRBJ2-2; no firm D call. CDR3 length: 14 amino acids. Germline CDR1 and CDR2: SGHTA and FQGNSA. V was clipped by 5 bases and J by 4 bases, with 11 bases between them. CDR3 in amino acids: CASSQDFVTGELFF. The CDR3 DNA reads as TGTGCCAGCAGCCAAGACTTCGTCACCGGGGAGCTGTTTTTT.

V and J are TRBV2 and TRBJ2-1, with 9 positions matching TRBD2. This CDR3 is built from 18 residues. V was clipped by 2 bases and J by 2 bases; unmatched bases: 10. CDR1 is SNHLY and CDR2 is FYNNEI in the germline V gene. CDR3 in DNA: TGTGCCAGCAGTGAATTGTTGGGCGGGAGGGCAACCTACAATGAGCAGTTCTTC. Translated, it gives CASSELLGGRATYNEQFF.

The J gene is TRBJ2-5, the V gene TRBV4-2; TRBD2 aligns across 8 bases. Germline V gives CDR1 LGHNA, CDR2 YNFKEQ. The CDR3 covers 16 residues. Germline trimming cut 2 bases from V and 5 bases from J; bases unmatched to any gene: 10. The CDR3 DNA is TGTGCCAGCAGCCAAAGGGCGGGAGGCACGGGGGAGACCCAGTACTTC. This codes for CASSQRAGGTGETQYF.

This chain links TRBV24-1 with TRBJ2-7; D is ambiguous. The germline V gene encodes CDR1 KGHDR and CDR2 SFDVKD. The CDR3 runs to 14 residues. V was cut by 11 bases and J by 1 base, with 17 bases left in between. CDR3 DNA: TGTGCCAGGGTGACTCCGGTCGATTCCTACGAGCAGTACTTC. The encoded protein is CARVTPVDSYEQYF.

The chain has TRBV18 and TRBJ2-7; 9 nucleotides agree with TRBD2. J gave up 6 bases and V 6 bases, and 6 bases lay outside the gene matches. Per germline, CDR1 KGHSH and CDR2 LQKENI. The CDR3 contains 13 residues. CDR3 DNA sequence: TGTGCCAGCTCTCCAGCGGGAGGTCCCGAGCAGTACTTC. Protein sequence: CASSPAGGPEQYF.

This rearrangement joins TRBV2 to TRBJ2-7; 7 nucleotides agree with TRBD1. This CDR3 is built from 12 residues. Unmatched junction bases numbered 2, after V lost 6 bases and J lost 3 bases. The V gene's germline CDR1 is SNHLY and CDR2 FYNNEI. Written as DNA, the CDR3 is TGTGCCAGCAGGGCAGGGGGCTACGAGCAGTACTTC. Translation gives CASRAGGYEQYF.

The gene calls are TRBV9 and TRBJ2-1, with 8 bases identical to TRBD1. V lost 4 bases and J lost 6; bases outside the gene matches: 6. This CDR3 is 14 amino acids long. Germline values: CDR1 SGDLS, CDR2 YYNGEE. CDR3 sequence (DNA): TGTGCCAGCAGCCCACGGGACAGGAGCAATGAGCAGTTCTTC. Translated: CASSPRDRSNEQFF.